This TCR beta chain was identified during a study of CD8+ T cells in alopecia areata. Study-wide results and caveats: Normal skin contains resident alphabeta T cells, and these are also sequenced in scalp samples.

Reverse transcription of extracted RNA yielded cDNA, which provided the sequencing template. Produced via immunoSEQ multiplex PCR; TCRdb's table is partial and in-frame only. Found here are some 180,000 clones, about 51% of them singletons; the top ten hold roughly 9.1%. Remarks on this clone: Antigen: not known.

Per the germline V gene, CDR1 is SGHVS and CDR2 is FQNEAQ. The CDR3 totals 13 residues. V lost 4 bases and J lost 2, with 9 bases in between. Documented treatment: oral pan-JAK inhibitor, 5-10 mg twice daily. Source: CD8+ T cells sorted from blood, taken at approximately week 51, from a patient treated with tofacitinib. The clonotype originates from a human donor with alopecia areata. This chain joins TRBV7-8 and TRBJ2-7; D gene unclear. The CDR3 loop reads CASSSHSTYEQYF. The DNA for the CDR3 is TGTGCCAGCAGCTCCCACTCTACCTACGAGCAGTACTTC.